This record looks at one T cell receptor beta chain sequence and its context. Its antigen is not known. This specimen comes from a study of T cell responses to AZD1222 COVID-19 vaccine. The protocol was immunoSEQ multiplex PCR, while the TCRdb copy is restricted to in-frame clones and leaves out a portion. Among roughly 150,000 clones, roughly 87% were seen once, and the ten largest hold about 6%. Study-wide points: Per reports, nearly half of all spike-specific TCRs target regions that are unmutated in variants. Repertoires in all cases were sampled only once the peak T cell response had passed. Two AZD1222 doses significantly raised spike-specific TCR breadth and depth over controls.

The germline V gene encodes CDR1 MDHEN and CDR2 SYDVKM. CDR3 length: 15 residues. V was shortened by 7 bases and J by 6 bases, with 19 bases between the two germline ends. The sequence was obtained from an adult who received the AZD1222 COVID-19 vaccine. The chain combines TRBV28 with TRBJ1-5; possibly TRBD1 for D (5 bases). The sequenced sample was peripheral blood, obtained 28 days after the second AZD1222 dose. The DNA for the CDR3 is TGTGCCAGCACCTACGGACCGGGGCTGAGTCAGCCCCAGCATTTT. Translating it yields CASTYGPGLSQPQHF. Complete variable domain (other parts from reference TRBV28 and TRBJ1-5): DVKVTQSSRYLVKRTGEKVFLECVQDMDHENMFWYRQDPGLGLRLIYFSYDVKMKEKGDIPEGYSVSREKKERFSLILESASTNQTSMYLCASTYGPGLSQPQHFGDGTRLSIL.